The 31 T cell receptor beta chains reported below all come from one sample, sequenced in a study of response to subunit inactivated influenza vaccine. TCRdb re-called the RT-PCR reads through MiXCR, storing one row per CDR3 protein. The table shows about 570,000 distinct CDR3 sequences, with around 10% occurring only once. Another study also made use of these data, one on T cells expressing NK-cell markers. That source notes: The cDNA for TCR beta came from 5'RACE template switching with UMIs.

The source material was PBMCs from blood, sampled on the day of vaccination. The receptors were gathered from a man aged 45 to 65 who received an inactivated influenza vaccine.

This clonotype was detected only a few times. The rearrangement joins TRBV10-3 to TRBJ1-6; possible D gene TRBD1, 5 bases. CDR1 is ENHRY, CDR2 SYGVKD, per germline. V was pared by 7 bases and J by 4 bases, with 11 bases between. This CDR3 spans 14 amino acids. In DNA, the CDR3 is TGTGCCATCAATGGAGGGGATTATAATTCACCCCTCCACTTT. Protein: CAINGGDYNSPLHF.

The DNA of the CDR3 is TGCGCCAGCAGCTTGGGCAGGACCCCGTACGGAGACGAGCAGTACTTC. It codes for CASSLGRTPYGDEQYF. This chain uses TRBV5-1 with TRBJ2-7; D unclear. Germline V lookup: CDR1 SGHRS, CDR2 YFSETQ. The CDR3 runs to 16 residues. Trimming took off 0 bases at V and 5 bases at J, with 18 bases between the two ends. Combining the CDR3 with reference TRBV5-1 and TRBJ2-7 gives the whole variable domain KAGVTQTPRYLIKTRGQQVTLSCSPISGHRSVSWYQQTPGQGLQFLFEYFSETQRNKGNFPGRFSGRQFSNSRSEMNVSTLELGDSALYLCASSLGRTPYGDEQYFGPGTRLTVT.

V usage is TRBV11-2 and J usage is TRBJ1-6, with D uncertain. Germline assignment: CDR1 SGHAT and CDR2 FQNNGV. V gave up 6 bases and J gave up 5 bases, with 8 bases separating them. CDR3 length equals 13 residues. DNA of the CDR3: TGTGCCAGCAGTCGGACCAATAATTCACCCCTCCACTTT. Translation gives CASSRTNNSPLHF.

The rearrangement joins TRBV29-1 to TRBJ2-2, with D tentatively TRBD2 (7 bases). CDR1 and CDR2 (germline): SQVTM, ANQGSEA. The CDR3 consists of 14 residues. V gave up 7 bases and J gave up 5 bases, with 17 bases separating them. In DNA form, the CDR3 reads TGCAGCGCCACGGGGGGCTTAAGAACCGGGGAGCTGTTTTTT. It is translated as CSATGGLRTGELFF.

This clonotype was recorded many times. The J gene is TRBJ1-3, the V gene TRBV12-3 or TRBV12-4; 9 nucleotides line up with TRBD1. The J segment lost 8 bases and the V segment lost 5 bases, leaving 10 bases of the junction unmatched. CDR3 length: 15 amino acids. The CDR3 DNA reads as TGTGCCAGCAGTCCCCCCGGGACAGGGATTTACACCATATATTTT. Protein sequence: CASSPPGTGIYTIYF.

For the CDR3, the DNA is TGTGCCAGCAGCTTAGGTGGGCTGGTGGAGACCCAGTACTTC. Amino acid sequence: CASSLGGLVETQYF. The chain has TRBV7-2 and TRBJ2-5; D gene ambiguous. Germline lookup yields CDR1 SGHTA and CDR2 FQGNSA. The V end lost 1 base, the J end lost 5 bases, and 11 bases lay between the germline ends. This CDR3 spans 14 amino acids.

This chain joins TRBV27 and TRBJ1-1, with TRBD1 as a possible D gene (5 bases). The CDR3 runs to 15 residues. The germline gives CDR1 MNHEY, CDR2 SMNVEV (reference sequence). V lost 0 bases, J lost 2 bases, and 10 bases lay in between. The CDR3 coding sequence is TGTGCCAGCAGTTTATCCCGGGGGACTAACACTGAAGCTTTCTTT. Encoded protein: CASSLSRGTNTEAFF.

This clonotype was seen more than once but under ten times. V gene TRBV2 combines with J gene TRBJ2-3; 7 bases align to TRBD1. The germline V gene has CDR1 SNHLY and CDR2 FYNNEI. Trimming at V came to 6 bases and at J to 2 bases, leaving 8 bases not matched to a gene. This CDR3 is 15 amino acids long. CDR3 in amino acids: CASSWTGAHTDTQYF. The CDR3 region has the DNA TGTGCCAGCAGCTGGACAGGTGCACACACAGATACGCAGTATTTT. Full variable domain (missing parts from reference TRBV2 and TRBJ2-3): EPEVTQTPSHQVTQMGQEVILRCVPISNHLYFYWYRQILGQKVEFLVSFYNNEISEKSEIFDDQFSVERPDGSNFTLKIRSTKLEDSAMYFCASSWTGAHTDTQYFGPGTRLTVL.

This clonotype has only a few counts. V usage is TRBV29-1 and J usage is TRBJ2-1; tentative D call: TRBD2 (6 bases). The length of the CDR3 is 14 residues. CDR1 is SQVTM and CDR2 is ANQGSEA in the germline V gene. V dropped 4 bases and J dropped 3 bases, with 13 bases sitting between them. CDR3 loop: CSVGVAESYNEQFF. The CDR3 DNA reads as TGCAGCGTTGGAGTAGCGGAGAGCTACAATGAGCAGTTCTTC.

The sample holds a few counts of this clonotype. The chain employs TRBV28 and TRBJ1-6; 8 bases are a match to TRBD1. The V segment lost 6 bases and the J segment 0 bases; nucleotides outside the gene matches: 16. The germline gives CDR1 MDHEN, CDR2 SYDVKM. The CDR3 extends over 20 amino acids. The CDR3: CASRPATFRDRSSYNSPLHF. CDR3 nucleotides: TGTGCCAGCAGACCCGCTACCTTCCGGGACAGGAGCTCCTATAATTCACCCCTCCACTTT.

The J gene is TRBJ2-6, the V gene TRBV20-1; TRBD1 agrees at 8 bases. The germline gives CDR1 DFQATT, CDR2 SNEGSKA (reference sequence). This CDR3 region has 16 residues. With 5 bases clipped from V and 0 bases from J, the junction kept 6 bases outside the gene matches. CDR3 nucleotides: TGCAGTGCTGACCGGACAGGGCTCTCTGGGGCCAACGTCCTGACTTTC. This gives the protein CSADRTGLSGANVLTF.

This clonotype was seen a handful of times. The CDR3 sequence: CAISGGGPYSGANVLTF. The CDR3, as DNA: TGTGCCATCAGTGGTGGGGGGCCATACTCTGGGGCCAACGTCCTGACTTTC. The chain has TRBV10-3 and TRBJ2-6; D tentatively fits TRBD1 or TRBD2 (6 bases each). The germline V and J ends were trimmed by 4 bases and 0 bases, with 13 bases remaining between them. CDR1 and CDR2 from the germline V gene are ENHRY and SYGVKD. The CDR3 loop spans 17 amino acids.

This clonotype was counted at least ten times. This chain uses TRBV6-1 with TRBJ1-5; tentative D call: TRBD1 (6 bases). CDR3 length: 13 residues. With 10 bases removed from V and 3 bases from J, the gap between germline ends came to 13 bases. Germline V gives CDR1 MNHNS, CDR2 SASEGT. CDR3 residues: CATSRDNNQPQHF. The CDR3 nucleotides read TGTGCCACATCCAGGGACAACAATCAGCCCCAGCATTTT.

This clonotype was seen a few times. The rearrangement links TRBV3-1 to TRBJ1-1, with 9 positions matching TRBD1. Germline V gene sequence: CDR1 LGHDT, CDR2 YNNKEL (reference sequence). The CDR3 is 20 amino acids. With V trimmed by 0 bases and J by 0 bases, 14 bases remained unmatched. The CDR3 DNA follows: TGTGCCAGCAGCCAAGATGAAGGATACAGGGGGCCCGATATGAACACTGAAGCTTTCTTT. Its protein product is CASSQDEGYRGPDMNTEAFF. The variable domain in full, with the rest retrieved from reference TRBV3-1 and TRBJ1-1, is DTAVSQTPKYLVTQMGNDKSIKCEQNLGHDTMYWYKQDSKKFLKIMFSYNNKELIINETVPNRFSPKSPDKAHLNLHINSLELGDSAVYFCASSQDEGYRGPDMNTEAFFGQGTRLTVV.

This clonotype was observed a few times. In DNA, the CDR3 is TGTGCCAGCAGCCCCCTTTCGGTGACAGATACGCAGTATTTT. This sequence encodes CASSPLSVTDTQYF. This chain uses TRBV7-2 with TRBJ2-3; no clear D. This CDR3 comprises 14 residues. Per germline, CDR1 SGHTA and CDR2 FQGNSA. V was shortened by 5 bases and J by 3 bases, with 12 bases between the two germline ends.

V and J are TRBV20-1 and TRBJ2-4; 8 bases map to TRBD2. CDR1 and CDR2 from the germline V gene are DFQATT and SNEGSKA (reference sequence). The CDR3 has 13 residues. V trimming: 6 bases; J trimming: 5 bases; junction bases outside the gene matches: 6. CDR3 protein: CSARLATENIQYF. The CDR3 DNA sequence: TGCAGTGCGCGACTAGCGACCGAAAACATTCAGTACTTC.

This clonotype has more than one count but fewer than ten. The rearrangement joins TRBV24-1 to TRBJ2-7; D is perhaps TRBD1 (5 bases). Trimming removed 7 bases from V and 0 bases from J, with 12 bases in between. CDR1 is KGHDR and CDR2 is SFDVKD in the germline V gene. This CDR3 region has 14 residues. The CDR3 DNA follows: TGTGCCACCAGCACAACAGGTGGCTCCTACGAGCAGTACTTC. The encoded protein is CATSTTGGSYEQYF.

A few counts support this clonotype. V gene TRBV20-1 combines with J gene TRBJ1-5; no clear D. The germline V gene encodes CDR1 DFQATT and CDR2 SNEGSKA (reference sequence). V lost 3 bases and J lost 3, with 12 bases in between. This CDR3 contains 14 residues. The CDR3 reads CSASPLADNQPQHF. The CDR3 DNA reads as TGCAGTGCTAGCCCTTTGGCAGACAATCAGCCCCAGCATTTT.

The rearrangement links TRBV5-1 to TRBJ2-1; a possible D gene is TRBD2 (5 bases). V lost 3 bases to trimming and J lost 5 bases, with 12 bases between them. The CDR3 extends over 14 amino acids. Germline CDR1 SGHRS, CDR2 YFSETQ. DNA of the CDR3: TGCGCCAGCAGCTCCGGGATGCAAAACAATGAGCAGTTCTTC. Translation: CASSSGMQNNEQFF.

The chain has TRBV24-1 and TRBJ2-3, with 8 nucleotides matching TRBD2. Trimming removed 1 base from V and 2 bases from J; junction bases left unmatched: 4. This CDR3 spans 16 amino acids. Germline CDR1 reads KGHDR; CDR2 reads SFDVKD. The CDR3 nucleotides read TGTGCCACCAGTGATTTCGAGCGGGGGAACACAGATACGCAGTATTTT. Translated, it gives CATSDFERGNTDTQYF.

V gene TRBV11-2 combines with J gene TRBJ2-5; D is undetermined. Trimming removed 1 base at V and 4 bases at J, with 10 bases between. This CDR3 region has 14 residues. Germline V CDR1 and CDR2: SGHAT, FQNNGV. The CDR3 bases are TGTGCCAGCAGCTTAGGATCGATGGGAGAGACCCAGTACTTC. This gives the protein CASSLGSMGETQYF.

The V call is TRBV9, the J call TRBJ2-7; TRBD2 matches at 9 bases. The V and J ends lost 0 bases and 3 bases, in that order; junction bases with no gene match: 7. This CDR3 has 16 amino acids. CDR1 is SGDLS, CDR2 YYNGEE, per germline. CDR3 residues: CASSVAWASGVYEQYF. CDR3 in DNA: TGTGCCAGCAGCGTAGCTTGGGCTAGCGGGGTCTACGAGCAGTACTTC.

As for this clonotype: This may be a read error: a much more frequent sequence differs by one nucleotide. The chain employs TRBV28 and TRBJ2-7; 9 nucleotides match TRBD2. The CDR3 totals 13 residues. Germline V gene sequence: CDR1 MDHEN, CDR2 SYDVKM. As DNA, the CDR3 is TGTGCCAGCGGTTTACCTAGCGGGGACGAGCAGTACTTC. As protein: CASGLPSGDEQYF.

This clonotype was detected a few times. For the CDR3, the DNA is TGTGCCAGCACCGCAGCGGGTTCGGGAGAGACCCAGTACTTC. Translation gives CASTAAGSGETQYF. The V call is TRBV6-2 or TRBV6-3, the J call TRBJ2-5; possibly TRBD2 for D (6 bases). The V gene's germline CDR1 is MNHEY and CDR2 SVGEGT. The CDR3 runs 14 residues. The ends were cut back, 7 bases at V and 4 bases at J, with 16 bases in the middle.

V and J are TRBV14 and TRBJ2-1, with TRBD2 identical over 7 bases. V was clipped by 8 bases and J by 4 bases; unmatched bases: 8. CDR1 is SGHDN, CDR2 FVKESK, per germline. CDR3 length: 14 amino acids. CDR3: CASAPGLLYNEQFF. CDR3 nucleotides: TGTGCCAGCGCCCCGGGACTACTATACAATGAGCAGTTCTTC.

This clonotype was observed a few times. The genes are TRBV11-2 and TRBJ1-2, with D tentatively TRBD1 (6 bases). The CDR3 runs to 14 residues. In germline, CDR1 is SGHAT, CDR2 FQNNGV. V was pared by 0 bases and J by 6 bases, with 11 bases between. The CDR3 region has the DNA TGTGCCAGCAGCTTAGATCCGGGGGGCCATGGCTACACCTTC. It yields the protein CASSLDPGGHGYTF.

This rearrangement joins TRBV4-1 to TRBJ2-1; D ambiguous. This CDR3 is 14 amino acids long. V gave up 4 bases and J gave up 4 bases, with 11 bases separating them. Germline CDR1 MGHRA, CDR2 YSYEKL. The CDR3 nucleotides are TGCGCCAGCAGCCCTGATGCTCCTTACAATGAGCAGTTCTTC. This codes for CASSPDAPYNEQFF.

This clonotype was detected a few times. The V gene is TRBV20-1, the J gene TRBJ2-7, with a tentative D call TRBD2 (6 bases). In germline, CDR1 is DFQATT, CDR2 SNEGSKA (reference sequence). V was trimmed by 1 base and J by 5 bases, leaving 12 bases between them. The CDR3 has 13 residues. CDR3 sequence reads: CSARVGGVDEQYF. The CDR3 DNA reads TGCAGTGCTAGAGTGGGGGGAGTCGACGAGCAGTACTTC.

This clonotype showed up many times. This rearrangement joins TRBV5-6 to TRBJ2-3; 10 nucleotides match TRBD1. CDR3 size: 17 residues. The germline V gene has CDR1 SGHDT and CDR2 YYEEEE. Trimming cost V 4 bases and J 3 bases; bases outside gene matches: 11. Here the CDR3 reads CASSPYAGTGATDTQYF. Written as DNA, the CDR3 is TGTGCCAGCAGCCCATACGCCGGGACAGGGGCTACAGATACGCAGTATTTT.

This clonotype was detected a few times. The chain combines TRBV10-3 with TRBJ2-7, with D perhaps TRBD2 (5 bases). Germline V lookup: CDR1 ENHRY, CDR2 SYGVKD. Trimming took off 8 bases at V and 4 bases at J, with 18 bases between the two ends. The length of the CDR3 is 14 residues. CDR3 nucleotide sequence: TGTGCCATCCAGAGGCCGGGATTCGTGTACGAGCAGTACTTC. It translates to CAIQRPGFVYEQYF.

The rearrangement joins TRBV28 to TRBJ2-3; 8 bases align to TRBD2. The CDR3 consists of 17 residues. The germline V gene encodes CDR1 MDHEN and CDR2 SYDVKM. Unmatched junction bases numbered 13, after V lost 2 bases and J lost 6 bases. CDR3 nucleotide sequence: TGTGCCAGCAGTTTACCCCCGCGGGGGGCCCGCCCGGATACGCAGTATTTT. It encodes CASSLPPRGARPDTQYF.